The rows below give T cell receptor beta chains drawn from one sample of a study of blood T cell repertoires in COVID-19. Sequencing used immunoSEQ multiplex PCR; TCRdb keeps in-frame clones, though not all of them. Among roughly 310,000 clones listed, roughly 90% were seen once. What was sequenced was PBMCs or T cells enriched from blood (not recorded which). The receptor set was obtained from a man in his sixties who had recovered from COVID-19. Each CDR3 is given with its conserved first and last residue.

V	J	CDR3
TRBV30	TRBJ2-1	CACGAFGGATYNEQFF
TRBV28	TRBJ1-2	CASSLQGAYGYTF
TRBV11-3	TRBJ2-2	CASSLGSSGNTGELFF
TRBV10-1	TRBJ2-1	CASRQDCSNEQFF
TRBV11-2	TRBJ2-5	CASSLVGSTVAGGQETQYF
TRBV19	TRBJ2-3	CASSKLPTLTDTQYF
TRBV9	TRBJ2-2	CASSARTGSNTGELFF
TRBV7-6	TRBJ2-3	CASSSTRTGLVEDTQYF
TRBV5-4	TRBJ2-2	CASSRDIGNTGELFF
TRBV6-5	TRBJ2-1	CASSYSWDSAGEQFF
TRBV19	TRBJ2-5	CASSIEGGAGEAQYF
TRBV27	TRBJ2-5	CASSLLRGSEETQYF
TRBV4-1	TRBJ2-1	CASSQEAGGLIDEQFF
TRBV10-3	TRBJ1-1	CAISVDRSTEAFF
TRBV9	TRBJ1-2	CASSVGGDSLYGYTF
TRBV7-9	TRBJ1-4	CASSVGRSSNEKLFF
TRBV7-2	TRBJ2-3	CASSLVAGGSDTQYF
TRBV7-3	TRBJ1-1	CASSLNGGVSEAFF
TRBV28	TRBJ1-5	CASSLPLGQPQHF
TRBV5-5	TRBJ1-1	CASSFRGLEAFF
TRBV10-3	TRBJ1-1	CAISERLNTEAFF
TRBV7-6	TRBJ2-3	CASSPSGPRGATDTQYF
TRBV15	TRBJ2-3	CATSRTSTDTQYF
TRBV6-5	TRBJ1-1	CASRMGATEAFF
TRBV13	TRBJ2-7	CASSWGQVEYF
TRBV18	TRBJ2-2	CASSPADRIPGELFF
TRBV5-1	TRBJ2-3	CASSPHTDTQYF
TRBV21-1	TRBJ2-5	CASSKRGGRKETQYF
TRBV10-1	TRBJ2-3	CASTGTRSTDTQYF
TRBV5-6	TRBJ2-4	CASSIGTSGRTKNIQYF
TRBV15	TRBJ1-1	CATSKGTVETFF
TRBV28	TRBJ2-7	CASSSAGQGRWEQYF
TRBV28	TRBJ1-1	CASSLEVTEAFF
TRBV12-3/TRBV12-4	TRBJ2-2	CASLPTVGELFF
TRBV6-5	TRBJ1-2	CASSYDRNYGYTF
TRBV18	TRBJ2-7	CASSPIRTGGYEQYF
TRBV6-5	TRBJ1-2	CASSYRDRGRNGYTF
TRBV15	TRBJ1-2	CATSRGTGGYGYTF
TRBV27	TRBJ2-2	CASRTSRLPGELFF
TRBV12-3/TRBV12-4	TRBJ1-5	CASRDRVDQPQHF
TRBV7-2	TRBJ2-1	CASSLGPRGGNEQFF
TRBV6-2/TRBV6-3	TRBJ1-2	CASSPRPGQGNYGYTF
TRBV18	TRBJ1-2	CASSLQGENYGYTF
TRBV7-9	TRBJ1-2	CASTFFTGNYGYTF
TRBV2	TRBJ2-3	CASSPLASRTDTQYF
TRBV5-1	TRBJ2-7	CASSLRQFEQYF
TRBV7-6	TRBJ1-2	CASSYGGGEGGYTF
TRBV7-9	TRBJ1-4	CASSLGDSLNEKLFF
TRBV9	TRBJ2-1	CASSSDRARYNEQFF
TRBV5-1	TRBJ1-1	CASSQDGQPNTEAFF
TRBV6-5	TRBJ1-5	CASRQGDQPQHF
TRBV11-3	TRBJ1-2	CASSQDRFNYGYTF
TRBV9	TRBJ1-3	CASSERNPHAGNTIYF
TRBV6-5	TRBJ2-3	CASSPLAGGGDTQYF
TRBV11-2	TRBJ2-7	CASSFDRELYEQYF
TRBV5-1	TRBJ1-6	CASSPSGTLNSPLHF
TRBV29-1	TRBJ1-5	CSVQGSNQPQHF